This T cell receptor (beta chain) was identified in a study of OX40 agonist ivuxolimab in advanced cancers. About the research overall: Two cutaneous melanoma patients and one hepatocellular carcinoma patient, three in all, had partial responses. Whole-study findings and limits: Expanded clones were, on average, more numerous in CD8+ T cells than in CD4+.

The table came from immunoSEQ multiplex PCR; TCRdb's copy has only in-frame clones and leaves some out. The sample yields 150,000 to 170,000 clones, 94% seen once. As concerns this clone: The antigen is not known.

The material was CD4+ or CD8+ T cells sorted from blood, obtained in a trial of the OX40 agonist ivuxolimab. This sequence was found in an adult with an advanced solid tumor such as melanoma, head and neck, liver or kidney cancer.

CDR3 residues: CASSERTGGGNSPLHF. CDR3 bases: TGTGCCAGCAGTGAGCGGACAGGGGGCGGAAATTCACCCCTCCACTTT. The chain uses TRBV6-4 and TRBJ1-6; 11 bases are a match to TRBD1. The CDR3 has 16 amino acids. CDR1 MRHNA and CDR2 SNTAGT come from the germline V gene. The trim removed 3 bases at V and 7 bases at J, leaving 5 bases unmatched.